This TCR beta chain was recorded in a study of T-cell reconstitution after alpha-beta-depleted transplantation in children. This clonotype was picked up many times. The antigen remains unidentified. Study-wide findings and caveats: The origin of high day-60 TCRbeta diversity in some patients lay in surviving recipient T cells and thymic progenitors. One year after transplant, T-cell counts and diversity came mostly from newly produced T cells.

Unique molecular identifiers were used to barcode this TCRbeta library. Each CDR3 protein gets one entry after TCRdb re-called the PCR reads with MiXCR. Of roughly 790,000 distinct CDR3 sequences listed, around 17% are singletons. Germline V gives CDR1 SGHKS, CDR2 YYEKEE (reference sequence). The V gene lost 2 bases and the J gene lost 3 bases, with 12 bases spanning the gap. The CDR3 length is 15 residues. This TCR was sampled from a male patient younger than 18 who had a stem cell transplant for acute lymphoblastic leukemia, so the T cells may come from the graft donor. Sample: PBMCs, mostly from graft donor cells, taken 360 days after TCRalphabeta/CD19-depleted stem cell transplant. This chain joins TRBV5-5 and TRBJ1-5; TRBD1 is a possible D gene (5 bases). CDR3 residues: CASSLIGGDNQPQHF. The DNA of the CDR3 is TGTGCCAGCAGCTTAATCGGAGGGGACAATCAGCCCCAGCATTTT.